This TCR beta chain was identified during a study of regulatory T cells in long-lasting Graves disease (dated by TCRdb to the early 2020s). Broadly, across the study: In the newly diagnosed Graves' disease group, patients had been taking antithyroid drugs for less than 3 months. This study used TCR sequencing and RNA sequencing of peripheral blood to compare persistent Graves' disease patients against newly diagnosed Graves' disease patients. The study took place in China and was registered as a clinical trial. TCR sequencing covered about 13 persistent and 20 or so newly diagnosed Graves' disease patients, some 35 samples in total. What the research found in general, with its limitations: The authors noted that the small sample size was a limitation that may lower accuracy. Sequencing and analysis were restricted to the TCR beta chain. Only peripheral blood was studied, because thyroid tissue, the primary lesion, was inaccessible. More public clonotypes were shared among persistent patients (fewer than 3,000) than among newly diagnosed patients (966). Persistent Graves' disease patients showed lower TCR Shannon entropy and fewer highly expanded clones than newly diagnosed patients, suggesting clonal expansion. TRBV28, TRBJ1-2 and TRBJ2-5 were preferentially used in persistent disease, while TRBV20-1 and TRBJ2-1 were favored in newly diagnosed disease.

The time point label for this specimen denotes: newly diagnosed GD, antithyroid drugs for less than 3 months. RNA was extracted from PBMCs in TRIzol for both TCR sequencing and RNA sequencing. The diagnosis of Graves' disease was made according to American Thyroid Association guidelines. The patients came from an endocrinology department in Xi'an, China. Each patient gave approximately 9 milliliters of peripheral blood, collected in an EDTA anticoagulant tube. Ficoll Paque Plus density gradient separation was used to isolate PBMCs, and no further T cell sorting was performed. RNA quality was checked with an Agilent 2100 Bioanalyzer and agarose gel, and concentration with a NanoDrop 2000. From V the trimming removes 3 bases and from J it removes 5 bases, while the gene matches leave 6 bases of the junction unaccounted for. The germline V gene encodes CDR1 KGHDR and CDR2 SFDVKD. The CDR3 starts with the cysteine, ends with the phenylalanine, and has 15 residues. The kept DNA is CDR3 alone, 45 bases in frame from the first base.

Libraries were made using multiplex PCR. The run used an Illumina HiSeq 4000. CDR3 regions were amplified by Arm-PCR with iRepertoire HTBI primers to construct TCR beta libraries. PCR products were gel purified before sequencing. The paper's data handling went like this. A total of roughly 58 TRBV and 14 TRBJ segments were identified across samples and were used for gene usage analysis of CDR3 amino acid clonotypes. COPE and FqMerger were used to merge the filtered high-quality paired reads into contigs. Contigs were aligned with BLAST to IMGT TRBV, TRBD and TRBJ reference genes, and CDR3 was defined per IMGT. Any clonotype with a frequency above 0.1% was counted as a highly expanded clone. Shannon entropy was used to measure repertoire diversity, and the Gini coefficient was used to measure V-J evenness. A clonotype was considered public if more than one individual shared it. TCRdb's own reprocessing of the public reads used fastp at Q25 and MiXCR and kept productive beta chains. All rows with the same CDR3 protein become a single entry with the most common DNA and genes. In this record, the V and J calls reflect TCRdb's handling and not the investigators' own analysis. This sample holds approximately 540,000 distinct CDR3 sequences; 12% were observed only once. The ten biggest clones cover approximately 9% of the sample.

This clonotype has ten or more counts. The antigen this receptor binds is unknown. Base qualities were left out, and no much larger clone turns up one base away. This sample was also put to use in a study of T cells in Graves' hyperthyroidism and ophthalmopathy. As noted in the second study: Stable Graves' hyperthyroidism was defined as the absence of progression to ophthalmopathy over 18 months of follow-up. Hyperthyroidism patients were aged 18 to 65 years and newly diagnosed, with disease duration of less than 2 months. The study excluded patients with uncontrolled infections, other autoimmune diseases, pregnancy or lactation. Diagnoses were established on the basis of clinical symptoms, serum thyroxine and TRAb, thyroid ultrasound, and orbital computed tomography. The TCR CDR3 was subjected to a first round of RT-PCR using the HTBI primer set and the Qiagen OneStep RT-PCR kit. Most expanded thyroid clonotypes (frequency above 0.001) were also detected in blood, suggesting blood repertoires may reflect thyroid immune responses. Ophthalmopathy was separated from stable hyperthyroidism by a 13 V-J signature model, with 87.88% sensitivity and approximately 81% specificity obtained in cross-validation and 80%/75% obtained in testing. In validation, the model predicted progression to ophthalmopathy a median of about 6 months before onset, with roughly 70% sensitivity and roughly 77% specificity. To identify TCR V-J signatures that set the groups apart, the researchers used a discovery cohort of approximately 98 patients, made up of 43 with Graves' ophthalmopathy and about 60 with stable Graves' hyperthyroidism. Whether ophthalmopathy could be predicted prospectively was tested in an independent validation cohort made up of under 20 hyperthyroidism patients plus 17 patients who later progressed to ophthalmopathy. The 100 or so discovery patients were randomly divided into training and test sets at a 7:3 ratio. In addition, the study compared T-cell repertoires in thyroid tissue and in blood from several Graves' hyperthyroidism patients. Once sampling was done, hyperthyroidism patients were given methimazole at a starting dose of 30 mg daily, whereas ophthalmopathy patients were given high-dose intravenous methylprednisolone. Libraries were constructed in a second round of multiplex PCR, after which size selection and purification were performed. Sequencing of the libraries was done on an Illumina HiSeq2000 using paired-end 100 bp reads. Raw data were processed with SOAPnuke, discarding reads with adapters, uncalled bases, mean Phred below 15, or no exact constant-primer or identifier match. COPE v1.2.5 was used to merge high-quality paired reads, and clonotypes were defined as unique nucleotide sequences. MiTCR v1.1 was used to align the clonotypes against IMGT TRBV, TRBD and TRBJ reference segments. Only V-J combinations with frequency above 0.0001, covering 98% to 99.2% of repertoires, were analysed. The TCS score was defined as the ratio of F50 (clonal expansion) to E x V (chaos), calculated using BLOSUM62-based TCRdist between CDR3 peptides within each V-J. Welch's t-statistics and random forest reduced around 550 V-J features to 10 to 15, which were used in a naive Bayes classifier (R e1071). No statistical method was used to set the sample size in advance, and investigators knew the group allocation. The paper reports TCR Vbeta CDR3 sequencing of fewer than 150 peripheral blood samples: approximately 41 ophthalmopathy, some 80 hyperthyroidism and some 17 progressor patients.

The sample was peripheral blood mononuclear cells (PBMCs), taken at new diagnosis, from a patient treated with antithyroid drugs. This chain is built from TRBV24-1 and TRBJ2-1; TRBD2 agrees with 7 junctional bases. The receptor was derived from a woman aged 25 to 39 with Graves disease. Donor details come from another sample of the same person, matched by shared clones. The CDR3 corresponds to CATSDAGTTDNEQFF. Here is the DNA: TGTGCCACCAGTGATGCCGGGACTACCGACAATGAGCAGTTCTTC.